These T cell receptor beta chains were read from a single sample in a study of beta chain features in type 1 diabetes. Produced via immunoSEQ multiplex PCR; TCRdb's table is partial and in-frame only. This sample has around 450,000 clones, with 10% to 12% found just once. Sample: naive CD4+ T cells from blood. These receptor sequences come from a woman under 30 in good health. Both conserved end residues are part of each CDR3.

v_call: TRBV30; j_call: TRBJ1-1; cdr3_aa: CAWDTTPSNTEAFF
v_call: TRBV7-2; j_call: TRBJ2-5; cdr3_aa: CASSLDREGETQYF
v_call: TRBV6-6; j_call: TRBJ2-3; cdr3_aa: CASKAGPSTDTQYF
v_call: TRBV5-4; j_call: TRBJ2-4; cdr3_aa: CASSAERYGTGRHIQYF
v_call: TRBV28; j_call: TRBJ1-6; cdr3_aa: CASSPRTGGSPLHF
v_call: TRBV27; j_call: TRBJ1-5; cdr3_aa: CASSPNHQPQHF
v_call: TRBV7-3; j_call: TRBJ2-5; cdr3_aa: CASSRDRQETQYF
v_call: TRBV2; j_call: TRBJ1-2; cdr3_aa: CASSEGNYGYTF
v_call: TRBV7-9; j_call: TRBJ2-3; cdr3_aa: CASSFSGSTDTQYF
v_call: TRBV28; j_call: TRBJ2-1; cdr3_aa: CASSLPGTGKVGEQFF
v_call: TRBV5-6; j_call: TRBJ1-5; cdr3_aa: CASSDSRNQPQHF
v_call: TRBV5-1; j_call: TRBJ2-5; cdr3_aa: CASTPGLASETQYF
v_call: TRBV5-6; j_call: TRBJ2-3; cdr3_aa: CASTRGLDTQYF
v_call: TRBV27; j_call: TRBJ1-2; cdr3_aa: CASSLDRTGVYGYTF
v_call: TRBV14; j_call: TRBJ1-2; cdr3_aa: CASSQGTYYGYTF
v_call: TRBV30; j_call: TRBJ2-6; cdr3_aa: CAWKGAGANVLTF
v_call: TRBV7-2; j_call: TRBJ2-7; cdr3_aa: CASSLAGTGEEEQYF
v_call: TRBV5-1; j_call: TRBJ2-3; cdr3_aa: CASSLGRTDTQYF
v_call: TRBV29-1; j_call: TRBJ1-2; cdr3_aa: CSVEPVRGYGYTF
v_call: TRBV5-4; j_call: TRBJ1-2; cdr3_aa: CASSLDSYGYTF
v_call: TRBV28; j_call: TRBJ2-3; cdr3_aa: CASSLQTDTQYF
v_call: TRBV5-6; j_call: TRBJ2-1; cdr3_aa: CASSFHANEQFF
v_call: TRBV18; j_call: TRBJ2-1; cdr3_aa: CASSPRGLGYNEQFF
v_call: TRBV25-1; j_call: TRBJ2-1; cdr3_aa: CASSELGGPYNEQFF
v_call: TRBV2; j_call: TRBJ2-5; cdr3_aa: CASSGERGRTPQETQYF
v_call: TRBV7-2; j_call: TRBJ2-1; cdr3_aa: CASSLTGYNEQFF
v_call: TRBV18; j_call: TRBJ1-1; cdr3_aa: CASSLNTWAEGVHTEAFF
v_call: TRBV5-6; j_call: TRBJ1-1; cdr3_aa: CASSPGTGARWGTEAFF
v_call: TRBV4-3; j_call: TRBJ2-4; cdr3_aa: CASSQVATSGSSKNIQYF
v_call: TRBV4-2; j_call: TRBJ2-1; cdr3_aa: CASSQDRTSGHNEQFF
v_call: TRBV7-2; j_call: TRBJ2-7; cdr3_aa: CASSADSHPLTEQYF
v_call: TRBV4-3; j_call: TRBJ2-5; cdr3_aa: CASSQTMRVGETQYF
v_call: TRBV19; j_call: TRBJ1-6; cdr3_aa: CASSQDNSPLHF
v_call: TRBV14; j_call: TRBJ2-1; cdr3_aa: CASSPAGRADNEQFF
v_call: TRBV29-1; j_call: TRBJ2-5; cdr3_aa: CRVTLGETQYF
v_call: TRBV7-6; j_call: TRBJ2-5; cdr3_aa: CASSSNSLAQETQYF